This T cell receptor (beta chain) stems from a study of a mutant IDH1 vaccine in newly diagnosed glioma. The table came from immunoSEQ multiplex PCR; TCRdb's copy has only in-frame clones and leaves some out. The table records about 130,000 clones, around 80% of them present only once. In regard to this clone: Antigen: not known.

The time point denotes: week 11, during vaccination. Topical imiquimod accompanied each vaccine dose, which consisted of 300 ug of mutant IDH1 20-mer peptide. The sequence derives from a man in his forties or fifties with glioma. The source was PBMCs, collected from a glioma patient whose treatment included an IDH1 peptide vaccine.

The CDR3 DNA reads as TGTGCCAGCAGCTTTTTACAGGGGTACCCCTATGGCTACACCTTC. It specifies CASSFLQGYPYGYTF. J is TRBJ1-2 and V is TRBV5-6; 7 positions match TRBD1. The germline V gene encodes CDR1 SGHDT and CDR2 YYEEEE. This CDR3 comprises 15 residues. Germline trimming cut 2 bases from V and 4 bases from J; bases unmatched to any gene: 8.